These 15 T cell receptor beta chains came from one sample sequenced in a study of T cells after somatic rescue of genetic block. TCRdb keeps only in-frame clones here, not all; method: immunoSEQ multiplex PCR. The table includes 9,500 to 15,000 clones, around 72% detected once. Material for sequencing was peripheral blood mononuclear cells (PBMCs). The source of these receptors is a boy under 18.

The rearrangement uses TRBV6-6 and TRBJ2-1; the match to TRBD1 covers 7 bases. Germline CDR1 MNHNY, CDR2 SVGAGI (reference sequence). The CDR3 runs to 14 residues. With 1 base clipped from V and 6 bases from J, the junction kept 3 bases outside the gene matches. In nucleotides, the CDR3 is TGTGCCAGCAGTTACTTCGACAGGGTCAATGAGCAGTTCTTC. Translating it yields CASSYFDRVNEQFF.

The rearrangement links TRBV7-9 to TRBJ2-7, with 11 bases identical to TRBD1. Germline CDR1 and CDR2: SEHNR and FQNEAQ (reference sequence). This CDR3 spans 14 amino acids. J was trimmed by 6 bases and V by 10 bases; bases with no gene match: 11. CDR3 loop: CATTGTGGSGEQYF. The CDR3 DNA sequence: TGTGCCACCACCGGGACAGGGGGTTCTGGCGAGCAGTACTTC.

The chain recombines TRBV10-3 with TRBJ2-5; 8 bases fit TRBD1. V shed 2 bases and J 5 bases; nucleotides not matched to a gene: 7. Germline V CDR1 and CDR2: ENHRY, SYGVKD. This CDR3 has 15 residues. The CDR3 DNA sequence: TGTGCCATCAGTGAGCCAGGACAGGGATGGGAGACCCAGTACTTC. It encodes CAISEPGQGWETQYF.

The chain is built from TRBV19 and TRBJ2-6; 7 nucleotides align to TRBD2. J gave up 2 bases and V 5 bases, and 3 bases lay outside the gene matches. Germline CDR1 reads LNHDA; CDR2 reads SQIVND (reference sequence). The CDR3 is 15 residues long. The chain's CDR3 is CASSSSGTGANVLTF. The DNA for the CDR3 is TGTGCCAGTAGTTCTAGCGGTACTGGGGCCAACGTCCTGACTTTC. Using reference TRBV19 and TRBJ2-6 for the parts outside the CDR3, the full variable domain is DGGITQSPKYLFRKEGQNVTLSCEQNLNHDAMYWYRQDPGQGLRLIYYSQIVNDFQKGDIAEGYSVSREKKESFPLTVTSAQKNPTAFYLCASSSSGTGANVLTFGAGSRLTVL.

V gene TRBV28 combines with J gene TRBJ2-3; D is undetermined. Trimming cost V 5 bases and J 2 bases, with 17 bases left between them. Germline V gives CDR1 MDHEN, CDR2 SYDVKM. The CDR3 extends over 16 amino acids. The CDR3 sequence: CASSSVQVFYTDTQYF. Here the CDR3 DNA reads TGTGCCAGCAGTAGTGTTCAGGTTTTTTACACAGATACGCAGTATTTT.

The CDR3, as DNA: TGTGCCAGCATTGGGACTAGCGGGCCGATGGAGACCCAGTACTTC. Translated: CASIGTSGPMETQYF. The J gene is TRBJ2-5, the V gene TRBV2; 12 bases match TRBD2. V was pared by 7 bases and J by 5 bases, with 8 bases of the junction left unmatched. This CDR3 region has 15 residues. In germline, CDR1 is SNHLY, CDR2 FYNNEI.

The chain carries TRBV19 and TRBJ2-2, with D possibly being TRBD1 or TRBD2 (5 bases each). The germline V gene encodes CDR1 LNHDA and CDR2 SQIVND (reference sequence). The CDR3 contains 14 residues. V was clipped by 9 bases and J by 4 bases, with 15 bases between them. CDR3 sequence reads: CASRWTGGTGELFF. CDR3 nucleotides: TGTGCCAGCCGTTGGACTGGGGGCACCGGGGAGCTGTTTTTT. The full variable domain, rest sourced from reference TRBV19 and TRBJ2-2, is DGGITQSPKYLFRKEGQNVTLSCEQNLNHDAMYWYRQDPGQGLRLIYYSQIVNDFQKGDIAEGYSVSREKKESFPLTVTSAQKNPTAFYLCASRWTGGTGELFFGEGSRLTVL.

The chain recombines TRBV28 with TRBJ1-6; D is uncertain. There are 13 residues in the CDR3. Between the trimmed V and J ends, which lost 8 bases and 6 bases, there was a span of 11 bases. Looked up from germline, CDR1 is MDHEN and CDR2 is SYDVKM. The CDR3 is CASLVHPNSPLHF. CDR3 sequence (DNA): TGTGCCAGCCTAGTCCACCCTAATTCACCCCTCCACTTT.

V and J are TRBV5-8 and TRBJ2-5, with 14 bases that match TRBD2. The CDR3 covers 18 residues. Germline V gives CDR1 SGHTS, CDR2 YDEGEE. The V and J ends lost 2 bases and 2 bases, in that order; junction bases with no gene match: 8. CDR3 loop: CASSLHGTSGSHQETQYF. The CDR3 nucleotides are TGTGCCAGCAGCTTACACGGGACTAGCGGGAGCCATCAAGAGACCCAGTACTTC.

J is TRBJ2-5 and V is TRBV19; 13 positions match TRBD2. Germline lookup yields CDR1 LNHDA and CDR2 SQIVND (reference sequence). The CDR3 is made up of 18 amino acids. The trim removed 0 bases at V and 2 bases at J, leaving 6 bases unmatched. The CDR3 DNA reads as TGTGCCAGTAGTATAGAGCGCCGGGGACTAGCGGGACAAGAGACCCAGTACTTC. Protein product: CASSIERRGLAGQETQYF.

The chain carries TRBV7-9 and TRBJ1-2, with D maybe TRBD1 (6 bases). The CDR3 loop spans 16 amino acids. Germline V gene data show CDR1 as SEHNR and CDR2 as FQNEAQ (reference sequence). Trimming stripped 4 bases from V and 0 bases from J, with 15 bases between. The DNA for the CDR3 is TGTGCCAGCAGCTGGCAGGGAGGGGGTCCTAACTATGGCTACACCTTC. Translation: CASSWQGGGPNYGYTF.

The rearrangement uses TRBV10-3 and TRBJ1-1; weak D call: TRBD1 (5 bases). The germline CDR1 and CDR2 sequences are ENHRY and SYGVKD. The V end was cut by 2 bases, the J end by 3 bases, with 10 bases between. The CDR3 length is 14 residues. The CDR3 region is CAISEGARYTEAFF. The CDR3 nucleotides read TGTGCCATCAGTGAGGGGGCGAGGTACACTGAAGCTTTCTTT.

This chain uses TRBV18 with TRBJ1-4; tentative D call: TRBD1 (5 bases). V was cut by 2 bases and J by 5 bases, with 12 bases left in between. Germline assignment: CDR1 KGHSH and CDR2 LQKENI. The CDR3 sequence is 15 residues long. CDR3 DNA: TGTGCCAGCTCACCAGGGGCAGTGGGAAATGAAAAACTGTTTTTT. Translation: CASSPGAVGNEKLFF.

The J gene is TRBJ2-7, the V gene TRBV29-1, with D possibly being TRBD1 (6 bases). Germline V gene data show CDR1 as SQVTM and CDR2 as ANQGSEA. Trimming took off 1 base at V and 0 bases at J, with 19 bases between the two ends. This CDR3 has 17 amino acids. In nucleotides, the CDR3 is TGCAGCGTTGAAGCTACCGGATGGGGGCGAGGCTCCTACGAGCAGTACTTC. Translation gives CSVEATGWGRGSYEQYF.

The chain couples TRBV5-1 to TRBJ2-7; D call uncertain. CDR3 length: 13 residues. The ends were cut back, 1 base at V and 0 bases at J, with 5 bases in the middle. The germline gives CDR1 SGHRS, CDR2 YFSETQ. CDR3 residues: CASSLLLSYEQYF. The DNA for the CDR3 is TGCGCCAGCAGCTTGCTGCTCTCCTACGAGCAGTACTTC.